These 29 T cell receptor beta chains originate from one sample sequenced in a study of blood T cell repertoires in COVID-19. Profiling relied on immunoSEQ multiplex PCR, and the TCRdb table lists in-frame clones only, not all of them. The table lists approximately 200,000 clones, about 91% of them singletons. The sequenced sample was peripheral blood. Receptors were obtained from a woman in her twenties or thirties with acute or convalescent COVID-19.

J is TRBJ2-1 and V is TRBV6-4; TRBD1 is a possible D gene (5 bases). The CDR3 loop spans 15 amino acids. V was clipped by 5 bases and J by 0 bases, with 11 bases between them. Germline values: CDR1 MRHNA, CDR2 SNTAGT. CDR3 sequence reads: CASSYRPSSYNEQFF. CDR3 in DNA: TGTGCCAGCAGTTACAGGCCCAGCTCCTACAATGAGCAGTTCTTC.

This chain connects TRBV9 to TRBJ2-1; no clear D. Trimming pared 7 bases from V and 7 bases from J, leaving 12 bases between. This CDR3 has 12 amino acids. Germline CDR1 is SGDLS and CDR2 is YYNGEE. DNA of the CDR3: TGTGCCAGCGGAGTACTTTCAAATGAGCAGTTCTTC. Translated, it gives CASGVLSNEQFF.

The rearrangement uses TRBV3-1 (or the pseudogene TRBV3-2) and TRBJ1-5, with D perhaps TRBD1 (6 bases). Germline CDR1 LGHDT, CDR2 YNNKEL (reference sequence). Trimming cost V 4 bases and J 5 bases, with 9 bases left between them. The CDR3 has 13 amino acids. The chain's CDR3 is CASSLGGYQPQHF. For the CDR3, the DNA is TGTGCCAGCAGCCTTGGGGGCTATCAGCCCCAGCATTTT.

A single count supports this clone. The rearrangement joins TRBV28 to TRBJ2-1; the D is unclear. V shed 5 bases and J shed 8 bases, with 16 bases lying between them. Germline values: CDR1 MDHEN, CDR2 SYDVKM. The CDR3 extends over 14 amino acids. The CDR3 DNA is TGTGCCAGCAGTCCCCCCCAGCGTCGGGATGAGCAGTTCTTC. Amino acid sequence: CASSPPQRRDEQFF.

The rearrangement uses TRBV5-1 and TRBJ2-3; no reliable D call. This CDR3 is built from 11 residues. From germline, CDR1 is SGHRS and CDR2 YFSETQ. Trimming cost V 2 bases and J 5 bases, with 3 bases left between them. CDR3 residues: CASSFVDTQYF. CDR3 DNA: TGCGCCAGCAGCTTCGTAGATACGCAGTATTTT.

V is TRBV12-5 and J is TRBJ1-6, with a weak D call TRBD1 (5 bases). CDR1 and CDR2 from the germline V gene are LGHNT and FRNRAP. The CDR3 runs 18 residues. V shed 5 bases and J shed 7 bases, with 24 bases lying between them. The CDR3 DNA follows: TGTGCTAGTGGTACGGAGGGACCTGAGGCTGGCGGGAATTCACCCCTCCACTTT. Residues: CASGTEGPEAGGNSPLHF. The full variable domain, completed using reference TRBV12-5 and TRBJ1-6, is DARVTQTPRHKVTEMGQEVTMRCQPILGHNTVFWYRQTMMQGLELLAYFRNRAPLDDSGMPKDRFSAEMPDATLATLKIQPSEPRDSAVYFCASGTEGPEAGGNSPLHFGNGTRLTVT.

The chain employs TRBV6-4 and TRBJ2-1; weak D call: TRBD2 (6 bases). Germline V CDR1 and CDR2: MRHNA, SNTAGT. CDR3 length equals 13 residues. V was trimmed by 5 bases and J by 3 bases, leaving 8 bases between them. The CDR3 region is CASSPGLYNEQFF. The CDR3, as DNA: TGTGCCAGCAGTCCGGGACTCTACAATGAGCAGTTCTTC.

This clone occurred a few times. V gene TRBV6-5 combines with J gene TRBJ1-1; D remains unclear. V shed 8 bases and J shed 4 bases, with 20 bases lying between them. Looked up from germline, CDR1 is MNHEY and CDR2 is SVGAGI. This CDR3 is built from 15 residues. The CDR3 nucleotides read TGTGCCAGCTTCGAGGGCCAAGGAAGGAGCACTGAAGCTTTCTTT. It encodes CASFEGQGRSTEAFF.

The CDR3 loop is CASAYIVTGTNEQFF. CDR3 bases: TGCGCCTCCGCCTACATTGTCACAGGAACCAATGAGCAGTTCTTC. The chain has TRBV5-1 and TRBJ2-1, with D possibly TRBD1 on 5 matching bases. CDR1 SGHRS and CDR2 YFSETQ come from the germline V gene. V was cut by 10 bases and J by 6 bases, with 23 bases left in between. The CDR3 consists of 15 residues.

The chain couples TRBV7-9 to TRBJ1-1, with 9 bases aligning to TRBD1. Germline CDR1 SEHNR, CDR2 FQNEAQ (reference sequence). V shed 3 bases and J 4 bases; nucleotides not matched to a gene: 9. CDR3 size: 16 residues. The DNA of the CDR3 is TGTGCCAGCAGCTTGGGGACAGGGTCGGTGAGCACTGAAGCTTTCTTT. This translates into CASSLGTGSVSTEAFF.

The chain couples TRBV18 to TRBJ1-3; 7 bases agree with TRBD1. Germline V lookup: CDR1 KGHSH, CDR2 LQKENI. This CDR3 comprises 16 residues. The trim removed 7 bases at V and 0 bases at J, leaving 9 bases unmatched. The CDR3 DNA follows: TGTGCCAGCTGCGAACAGGGGACCTACTCTGGAAACACCATATATTTT. Its protein is CASCEQGTYSGNTIYF.

The chain links TRBV7-6 to TRBJ2-5; TRBD1 matches at 8 bases. The CDR3 has 15 residues. The trim removed 5 bases at V and 7 bases at J, leaving 12 bases unmatched. CDR1 is SGHVS and CDR2 is FNYEAQ in the germline V gene. The CDR3, as DNA: TGTGCCAGCAGCCAAGCAGGGGGCGCCCTCGGGACCCAGTACTTC. Amino acids: CASSQAGGALGTQYF.

The chain links TRBV12-3 or TRBV12-4 to TRBJ1-5; D unclear. This CDR3 has 13 amino acids. The V end was cut by 4 bases, the J end by 7 bases, with 11 bases between. This chain's CDR3 is CASSSKFRQPQHF. CDR3 in DNA: TGTGCCAGCAGTTCGAAGTTCCGGCAGCCCCAGCATTTT.

The gene calls are TRBV19 and TRBJ1-1; D may be TRBD1 (6 bases). CDR1 is LNHDA and CDR2 is SQIVND in the germline V gene (reference sequence). The CDR3 is 14 residues long. V was clipped by 7 bases and J by 4 bases, with 16 bases between them. The CDR3 sequence: CASIPQRGSTEAFF. For the CDR3, the DNA is TGTGCCAGTATCCCCCAAAGGGGGAGCACTGAAGCTTTCTTT.

CDR3 loop: CASSPGGDTEAFF. The DNA for the CDR3 is TGCGCCAGCAGCCCCGGGGGAGACACTGAAGCTTTCTTT. The chain is built from TRBV5-1 and TRBJ1-1; D is possibly TRBD1 (5 bases). Germline lookup yields CDR1 SGHRS and CDR2 YFSETQ. This CDR3 comprises 13 residues. V gave up 4 bases and J gave up 3 bases, with 10 bases separating them.

The chain carries TRBV28 and TRBJ2-7; D perhaps matches TRBD1 (6 bases). The CDR3 extends over 12 amino acids. Trimming shortened V by 7 bases and J by 5 bases, and 12 bases separated the two germline ends. CDR1 is MDHEN and CDR2 is SYDVKM in the germline V gene. The CDR3 coding sequence is TGTGCCAGCAATTACAGGGCAAACGAGCAGTACTTC. Translation: CASNYRANEQYF.

This clone came up once. The genes are TRBV4-1 and TRBJ1-1, with D unresolved. Trimming cost V 4 bases and J 6 bases, with 21 bases left between them. The CDR3 is made up of 16 amino acids. The germline gives CDR1 MGHRA, CDR2 YSYEKL. CDR3 bases: TGCGCCAGCAGCCTTTTTGAGCTCGGAGGTCTGGCTGAAGCTTTCTTT. Translation: CASSLFELGGLAEAFF.

The chain combines TRBV2 with TRBJ2-1; 14 positions agree with TRBD2. The CDR3 is 17 amino acids. V lost 9 bases and J lost 10; bases outside the gene matches: 17. Germline V gives CDR1 SNHLY, CDR2 FYNNEI. CDR3 protein: CARQGTGGTSGSVEQFF. The CDR3 DNA follows: TGTGCCAGACAAGGAACAGGGGGGACTAGCGGGAGCGTAGAGCAGTTCTTC.

The rearrangement links TRBV18 to TRBJ2-7; possible D gene TRBD1, 5 bases. The CDR3 covers 15 residues. The ends were cut back, 3 bases at V and 0 bases at J, with 12 bases in the middle. Germline V gene data show CDR1 as KGHSH and CDR2 as LQKENI. Written as DNA, the CDR3 is TGTGCCAGCTCACCGGGGCGACCAGGCTCCTACGAGCAGTACTTC. Translation gives CASSPGRPGSYEQYF.

The chain combines TRBV5-1 with TRBJ2-7; tentative D call: TRBD1 (6 bases). V was trimmed by 4 bases and J by 6 bases, leaving 17 bases between them. The V gene's germline CDR1 is SGHRS and CDR2 YFSETQ. The CDR3 has 14 amino acids. CDR3 DNA: TGCGCCAGCAGCCGGGTGGGTTTCAGGGGCGAGCAGTACTTC. Translated: CASSRVGFRGEQYF. The full variable domain, in which reference TRBV5-1 and TRBJ2-7 provide the parts outside the CDR3, is KAGVTQTPRYLIKTRGQQVTLSCSPISGHRSVSWYQQTPGQGLQFLFEYFSETQRNKGNFPGRFSGRQFSNSRSEMNVSTLELGDSALYLCASSRVGFRGEQYFGPGTRLTVT.

The chain joins TRBV4-1 to TRBJ1-1; D may be TRBD1 (5 bases). Trimming took 6 bases from V and 5 from J, leaving 16 bases between them. Germline values: CDR1 MGHRA, CDR2 YSYEKL. The CDR3 length is 14 residues. The CDR3 DNA is TGCGCCAGCAGGGTTCAGGGATCAAGGACTGAAGCTTTCTTT. Translating gives CASRVQGSRTEAFF.

J is TRBJ2-5 and V is TRBV11-3; D is undetermined. The CDR3 has 13 amino acids. Trimming pared 2 bases from V and 5 bases from J, leaving 9 bases between. Germline V gives CDR1 SGHNT, CDR2 YENEEA. CDR3 sequence: CASSLWVGETQYF. In DNA, the CDR3 is TGTGCCAGCAGCTTATGGGTCGGGGAGACCCAGTACTTC. The complete variable domain, with remaining parts taken from reference TRBV11-3 and TRBJ2-5, reads EAGVVQSPRYKIIEKKQPVAFWCNPISGHNTLYWYLQNLGQGPELLIRYENEEAVDDSQLPKDRFSAERLKGVDSTLKIQPAELGDSAVYLCASSLWVGETQYFGPGTRLLVL.

The chain links TRBV19 to TRBJ2-4; D is perhaps TRBD2 (6 bases). V was cut by 11 bases and J by 2 bases, with 22 bases left in between. From germline, CDR1 is LNHDA and CDR2 SQIVND (reference sequence). The length of the CDR3 is 16 residues. The CDR3 DNA is TGTGCCCTCTTAGGAGAAAGGGGAGGATCCAAAAACATTCAGTACTTC. It encodes CALLGERGGSKNIQYF.

This chain uses TRBV28 with TRBJ1-4, with D uncertain. The V gene's germline CDR1 is MDHEN and CDR2 SYDVKM. Trimming cost V 6 bases and J 5 bases, with 10 bases left between them. The CDR3 is made up of 13 amino acids. The CDR3 spells CASSRAENEKLFF. The CDR3 bases are TGTGCCAGCAGCCGTGCCGAGAATGAAAAACTGTTTTTT. The full variable domain, completed using reference TRBV28 and TRBJ1-4, is DVKVTQSSRYLVKRTGEKVFLECVQDMDHENMFWYRQDPGLGLRLIYFSYDVKMKEKGDIPEGYSVSREKKERFSLILESASTNQTSMYLCASSRAENEKLFFGSGTQLSVL.

The chain combines TRBV10-3 with TRBJ2-7; 8 bases line up with TRBD2. CDR1 and CDR2 (germline): ENHRY, SYGVKD. The V and J ends lost 7 bases and 0 bases, in that order; junction bases with no gene match: 5. The CDR3 runs 14 residues. The CDR3 here is CAIKSREGSYEQYF. The CDR3 nucleotides read TGTGCCATCAAGTCTCGGGAGGGCTCCTACGAGCAGTACTTC.

This clone was counted only a few times. The chain joins TRBV3-1 (or the pseudogene TRBV3-2) to TRBJ2-7; possibly TRBD1 for D (5 bases). V dropped 3 bases and J dropped 0 bases, with 9 bases sitting between them. CDR1 is LGHDT, CDR2 YNNKEL, per germline (reference sequence). CDR3 length equals 14 residues. CDR3 in DNA: TGTGCCAGCAGCCAGAACCAGGGCTCCTACGAGCAGTACTTC. The encoded protein is CASSQNQGSYEQYF.

This sequence joins TRBV5-5 and TRBJ2-7; D remains unclear. The CDR3 totals 12 residues. Germline assignment: CDR1 SGHKS and CDR2 YYEKEE (reference sequence). The ends were cut back, 4 bases at V and 3 bases at J, with 8 bases in the middle. The CDR3 loop is CASSREFYEQYF. Here the CDR3 DNA reads TGTGCCAGCAGCCGAGAGTTCTACGAGCAGTACTTC.

This chain links TRBV27 with TRBJ1-5, with D uncertain. The ends were cut back, 6 bases at V and 4 bases at J, with 10 bases in the middle. From germline, CDR1 is MNHEY and CDR2 SMNVEV (reference sequence). CDR3 size: 13 residues. CDR3 nucleotide sequence: TGTGCCAGCAGCTCCACTAGGAATCAGCCCCAGCATTTT. Its translation is CASSSTRNQPQHF.

This clone was seen a few times. This rearrangement joins TRBV11-2 to TRBJ2-7; TRBD1 might be the D (5 bases). The V gene lost 2 bases and the J gene lost 4 bases, with 15 bases spanning the gap. The germline V gene has CDR1 SGHAT and CDR2 FQNNGV. CDR3 size: 15 residues. DNA for the CDR3: TGTGCCAGCAGCTTACAGGGTCAATATTTTTACGAGCAGTACTTC. Amino acid sequence: CASSLQGQYFYEQYF.